The clone carrying this T cell receptor beta chain was counted ten times or more. Per the germline V gene, CDR1 is SGHNT and CDR2 is YYREEE (reference sequence). The CDR3 has 13 residues. Deletions cut 0 bases from V and 5 bases from J, with 8 bases between. Time point given: patch test 1, 2 weeks after DPC sensitization. Regarding treatment: therapeutic diphenylcyclopropenone sensitization with weekly scalp DPC. Blood, whole and unfractionated, served as the source for total RNA extraction. TCRdb redid the calling of the RACE reads with MiXCR, one entry per CDR3 protein. Of roughly 38,000 distinct CDR3 sequences listed, over 3.5% are singletons. The data were obtained in a study of human T cells and chemical hapten exposure. As for the study in general: The study patch tested 0.01% DPC on the upper back and read results at 6 days. Diagnoses of alopecia areata, totalis or universalis occurred in mostly female patients. TCR yields per sample varied, mainly owing to small pooled library volume differences.

The sample here was whole blood, taken in connection with sensitization to the hapten diphenylcyclopropenone (DPC). This chain joins TRBV5-4 and TRBJ1-2, with D possibly being TRBD1 (5 bases). This sequence originates from a man aged 50 to 60 with alopecia areata. Some clones in this sample may be carry-over from other donors' samples. CDR3 DNA: TGTGCCAGCAGCTTGGAGGGGCCATATGGCTACACCTTC. Amino acid sequence: CASSLEGPYGYTF.